The 15 T cell receptor beta chains given below trace back to one sample, sequenced in a study of OX40 agonist ivuxolimab in advanced cancers. Sequencing was performed with immunoSEQ multiplex PCR; in TCRdb, only in-frame clones are kept and a portion is missing. The table has 35,000 to 50,000 clones, about 86% seen once. Sequences were derived from CD4+ or CD8+ T cells sorted from blood, sampled in a trial of the OX40 agonist ivuxolimab. The receptors shown here come from an adult with an advanced solid tumor such as melanoma, head and neck, liver or kidney cancer.

V is TRBV11-2 and J is TRBJ2-7, with 8 nucleotides matching TRBD1. In germline, CDR1 is SGHAT, CDR2 FQNNGV. The length of the CDR3 is 16 residues. With V trimmed by 1 base and J by 2 bases, 7 bases remained unmatched. The CDR3 loop is CASSLALTGETYEQYF. CDR3 in DNA: TGTGCCAGCAGCTTAGCTCTGACAGGGGAAACCTACGAGCAGTACTTC.

The V call is TRBV6-5, the J call TRBJ1-1, with D maybe TRBD1 (5 bases). From germline, CDR1 is MNHEY and CDR2 SVGAGI. This CDR3 has 14 amino acids. V lost 4 bases to trimming and J lost 10 bases, with 19 bases between them. CDR3 sequence (DNA): TGTGCCAGCAGTTCCTTCCAGGGAACCGCTGTAGCTTTCTTT. Protein product: CASSSFQGTAVAFF.

This chain connects TRBV29-1 to TRBJ2-2; maybe TRBD1 (6 bases). V was pared by 6 bases and J by 6 bases, with 17 bases between. Germline loops: CDR1 SQVTM, CDR2 ANQGSEA. The CDR3 is 14 amino acids. CDR3: CSVQGAAVAGELFF. As DNA, the CDR3 is TGCAGCGTACAGGGAGCGGCGGTCGCCGGGGAGCTGTTTTTT.

The chain recombines TRBV28 with TRBJ1-2; 8 bases align to TRBD1. V shed 3 bases and J 4 bases; nucleotides not matched to a gene: 16. Germline V lookup: CDR1 MDHEN, CDR2 SYDVKM. The CDR3 is 18 residues long. CDR3 amino acids: CASSLTGQGALLGYGYTF. In DNA, the CDR3 is TGTGCCAGCAGTTTGACGGGGCAGGGGGCCCTACTCGGCTATGGCTACACCTTC.

A word on this clone: Other DNA sequences of this sample code for an identical CDR3. V is TRBV5-4 and J is TRBJ2-5; 10 nucleotides align to TRBD2. Per the germline V gene, CDR1 is SGHNT and CDR2 is YYREEE (reference sequence). This CDR3 comprises 15 residues. With 1 base clipped from V and 4 bases from J, the junction kept 4 bases outside the gene matches. The CDR3: CASSLIAGGGETQYF. CDR3 DNA sequence: TGTGCCAGCAGCTTGATAGCGGGGGGTGGAGAGACCCAGTACTTC. The whole variable domain, filled in from reference TRBV5-4 and TRBJ2-5, reads ETGVTQSPTHLIKTRGQQVTLRCSSQSGHNTVSWYQQALGQGPQFIFQYYREEENGRGNFPPRFSGLQFPNYSSELNVNALELDDSALYLCASSLIAGGGETQYFGPGTRLLVL.

For the CDR3, the DNA is TGTGCCAGCAGCTTAGAGGGGACTAGTTCGTCCGGGGAGCTGTTTTTT. Protein sequence: CASSLEGTSSSGELFF. The J gene is TRBJ2-2, the V gene TRBV9; the match to TRBD2 covers 8 bases. The V segment lost 4 bases and the J segment 6 bases; nucleotides outside the gene matches: 11. This CDR3 comprises 16 residues. Germline V gives CDR1 SGDLS, CDR2 YYNGEE.

The CDR3 here is CASSLDLTNQPQHF. CDR3 coding DNA: TGTGCCAGCAGCTTAGACTTGACGAATCAGCCCCAGCATTTT. The chain employs TRBV7-8 and TRBJ1-5; D is unclear. Trimming pared 1 base from V and 4 bases from J, leaving 8 bases between. CDR3 length: 14 residues. Germline CDR1 reads SGHVS; CDR2 reads FQNEAQ.

The chain is built from TRBV25-1 and TRBJ1-2; possible D gene TRBD1, 5 bases. The CDR3 loop spans 12 amino acids. Germline CDR1 and CDR2: MGHDK and SYGVNS. Trimming pared 5 bases from V and 4 bases from J, leaving 8 bases between. For the CDR3, the DNA is TGTGCCAGCAGTCCTACAGGCTATGGCTACACCTTC. The encoded protein is CASSPTGYGYTF.

This chain uses TRBV13 with TRBJ2-1; D ambiguous. The ends were cut back, 1 base at V and 8 bases at J, with 6 bases in the middle. This CDR3 comprises 12 residues. CDR1 is PRHDT and CDR2 is FYEKMQ in the germline V gene (reference sequence). CDR3 sequence (DNA): TGTGCCAGCAGCTTAGCACGGGATGAGCAGTTCTTC. This codes for CASSLARDEQFF.

The rearrangement links TRBV11-2 to TRBJ1-2, with TRBD1 as a possible D gene (6 bases). The V gene lost 5 bases and the J gene lost 0 bases, with 10 bases spanning the gap. The CDR3 runs 14 residues. Germline V lookup: CDR1 SGHAT, CDR2 FQNNGV. CDR3 sequence reads: CASSLHRANYGYTF. CDR3 bases: TGTGCCAGCAGCCTCCACAGGGCTAACTATGGCTACACCTTC.

The chain joins TRBV19 to TRBJ1-2; possible D gene TRBD1, 5 bases. The germline V and J ends were trimmed by 1 base and 8 bases, with 8 bases remaining between them. This CDR3 region has 12 residues. Germline loops: CDR1 LNHDA, CDR2 SQIVND (reference sequence). The CDR3 DNA follows: TGTGCCAGTAGTATAGGGGGGGACGGCTACACCTTC. This translates into CASSIGGDGYTF.

The count of this clone is one. V and J are TRBV19 and TRBJ1-5; D perhaps matches TRBD1 (6 bases). The CDR3 length is 14 residues. Trimming took 3 bases from V and 5 from J, leaving 11 bases between them. From germline, CDR1 is LNHDA and CDR2 SQIVND (reference sequence). CDR3 in DNA: TGTGCCAGTAGTATTCACAGGGACGATCAGCCCCAGCATTTT. This sequence encodes CASSIHRDDQPQHF.

This chain links TRBV27 with TRBJ2-5; 10 bases line up with TRBD2. CDR3 length: 18 residues. Germline CDR1 and CDR2: MNHEY and SMNVEV (reference sequence). The trim removed 3 bases at V and 5 bases at J, leaving 15 bases unmatched. DNA for the CDR3: TGTGCCAGCAGTTTGGGATACGTGGCTAGCGGGGGTGGGGAGACCCAGTACTTC. Encoded protein: CASSLGYVASGGGETQYF.

The chain is built from TRBV10-3 and TRBJ1-1; possible D gene TRBD1, 5 bases. Germline V CDR1 and CDR2: ENHRY, SYGVKD. With 4 bases removed from V and 3 bases from J, the gap between germline ends came to 21 bases. This CDR3 has 17 amino acids. CDR3 region: CAISVGSRGPGDTEAFF. CDR3 sequence (DNA): TGTGCCATCAGTGTTGGCAGTCGGGGCCCGGGGGACACTGAAGCTTTCTTT.

The rearrangement uses TRBV21-1 and TRBJ1-1; the DNA was not used to check the table's D call, TRBD1. TRBV21-1 is termed a pseudogene. The CDR3 covers 15 residues. The CDR3 spells CASNESDSTNTEAFF. In DNA form, the CDR3 reads TGTGCCAGCAACGAATCGGACAGTACGAACACTGAAGCTTTCTTT.